One T cell receptor (beta chain) is described in this entry. Its antigen is undetermined. This CDR3 is also generated by other DNA sequences in the sample. Treatment noted: oral pan-JAK inhibitor, 5-10 mg twice daily. These data originate in a study of CD8+ T cells in alopecia areata. Whole-study findings and limits: A large proportion of expanded lesional clones were detected persisting in scalp and blood during tofacitinib.

Extracted RNA was reverse transcribed, and the resulting cDNA served as sequencing template. Sequencing was performed with immunoSEQ multiplex PCR; in TCRdb, only in-frame clones are kept and a portion is missing. This table holds roughly 210,000 clones, over 40% found once. CDR3 length equals 11 residues. Trimming pared 4 bases from V and 3 bases from J, leaving 5 bases between. CDR1 is SGHRS and CDR2 is YFSETQ in the germline V gene. The receptor comes from a human donor with alopecia areata. V usage is TRBV5-1 and J usage is TRBJ2-7; D is unresolved. Sample: CD4+ T cells sorted from blood, taken at roughly week 38, from a patient treated with tofacitinib. CDR3 sequence reads: CASSQNYEQYF. The CDR3 coding sequence is TGCGCCAGCAGCCAGAACTACGAGCAGTACTTC.